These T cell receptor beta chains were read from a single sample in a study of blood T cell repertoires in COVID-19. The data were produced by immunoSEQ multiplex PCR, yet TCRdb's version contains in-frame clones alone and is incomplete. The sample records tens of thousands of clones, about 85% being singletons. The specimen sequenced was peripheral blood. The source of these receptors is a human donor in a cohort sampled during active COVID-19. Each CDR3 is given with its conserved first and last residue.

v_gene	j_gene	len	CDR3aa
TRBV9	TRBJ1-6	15	CASSVTSSYNSPLHF
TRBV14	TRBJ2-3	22	CASSQDGRDLAGVGVPLDTQYF
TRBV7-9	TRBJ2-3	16	CASSLVLGGAGDTQYF
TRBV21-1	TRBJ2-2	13	CASMGSRIGELFF
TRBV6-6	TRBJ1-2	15	CASSYSSTGNYGYTF
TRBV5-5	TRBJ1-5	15	CASSFLGGSNQPQHF
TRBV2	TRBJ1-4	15	CASSPRTGGSEKLFF
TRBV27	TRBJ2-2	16	CASSFLGALNTGELFF
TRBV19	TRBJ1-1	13	CAKGGPGGTEAFF
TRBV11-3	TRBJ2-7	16	CASSPGLAGSSYEQYF
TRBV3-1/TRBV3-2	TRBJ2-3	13	CASSRDFLDTQYF
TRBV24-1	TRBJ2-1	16	CATSDPTSGRADEQFF
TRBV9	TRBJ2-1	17	CASSGKRTSGNLNEQFF
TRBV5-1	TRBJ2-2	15	CASIGTGGETGELFF
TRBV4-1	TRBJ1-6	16	CASSRGSSSYNSPLHF
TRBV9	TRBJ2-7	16	CASSVTHGGGGGEQYF
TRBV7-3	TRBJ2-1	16	CASSSAGGTFANEQFF
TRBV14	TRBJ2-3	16	CASSQERRPGADTQYF
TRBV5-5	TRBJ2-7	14	CASSGSGGAGEQYF
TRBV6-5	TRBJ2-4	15	CASSHDRGDKNIQYF
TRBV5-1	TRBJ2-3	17	CASSLAGRDRSTDTQYF
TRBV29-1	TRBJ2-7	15	CSVAPGLAPSYEQYF
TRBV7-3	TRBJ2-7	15	CASSSGPGQLYEQYF
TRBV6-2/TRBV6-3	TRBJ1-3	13	CATSGGTGNTIYF
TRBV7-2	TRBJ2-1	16	CASSPTLAGARNEQFF
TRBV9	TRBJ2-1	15	CASSVGGGGDNEQFF
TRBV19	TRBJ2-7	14	CASSLRTGEYEQYF
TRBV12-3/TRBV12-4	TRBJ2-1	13	CASSLQGNNEQFF
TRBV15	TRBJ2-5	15	CATSRDRGALETQYF
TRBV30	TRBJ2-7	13	CAWNPIPAYEQYF
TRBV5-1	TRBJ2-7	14	CASSPRAGDGEQYF
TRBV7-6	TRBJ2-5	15	CASSPQRQGGETQYF
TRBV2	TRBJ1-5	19	CASSPPGDILPPGNQPQHF
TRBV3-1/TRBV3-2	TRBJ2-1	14	CASSRGSGSGEQFF
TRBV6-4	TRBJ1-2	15	CASSASPGQEGGYTF
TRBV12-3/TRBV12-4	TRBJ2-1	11	CASSLETEQFF
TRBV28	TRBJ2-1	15	CASSLPGGIYNEQFF
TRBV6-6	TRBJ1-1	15	CASSSDRGLNTEAFF
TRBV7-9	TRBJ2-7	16	CASSSPRLRGSYEQYF
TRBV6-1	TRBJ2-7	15	CASSEPPDRASEQYF
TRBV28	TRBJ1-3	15	CASSSPQGATDTIYF
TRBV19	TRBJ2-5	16	CASSLGTGKSQETQYF
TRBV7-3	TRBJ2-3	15	CASSLSGGRTDTQYF
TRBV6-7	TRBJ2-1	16	CASSHSRGVAGNEQFF
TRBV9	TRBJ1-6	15	CASSSPRGNNSPLHF
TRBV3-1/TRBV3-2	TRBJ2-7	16	CASSQDRREPDWEQYF
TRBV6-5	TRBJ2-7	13	CASGLSSSYEQYF
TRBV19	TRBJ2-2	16	CASSIRGEGRTGELFF
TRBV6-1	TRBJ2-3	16	CASSEQTGVSADTQYF
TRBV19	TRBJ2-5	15	CASSRRVRNQETQYF
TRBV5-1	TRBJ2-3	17	CASSFGGRGISTDTQYF